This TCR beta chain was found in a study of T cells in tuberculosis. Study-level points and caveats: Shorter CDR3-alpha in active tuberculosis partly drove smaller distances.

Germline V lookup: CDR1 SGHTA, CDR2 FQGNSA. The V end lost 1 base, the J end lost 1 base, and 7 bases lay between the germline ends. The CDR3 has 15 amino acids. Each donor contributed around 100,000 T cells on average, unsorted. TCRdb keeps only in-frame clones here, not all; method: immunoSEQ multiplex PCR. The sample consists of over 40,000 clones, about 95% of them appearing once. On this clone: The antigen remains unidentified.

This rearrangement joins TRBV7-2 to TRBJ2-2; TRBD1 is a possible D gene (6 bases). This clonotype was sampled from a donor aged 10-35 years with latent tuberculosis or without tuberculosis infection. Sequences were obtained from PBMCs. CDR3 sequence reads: CASSLVRGNTGELFF. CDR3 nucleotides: TGTGCCAGCAGCTTAGTCAGGGGGAACACCGGGGAGCTGTTTTTT.